This T cell receptor (beta chain) was captured by sequencing in a study of T cell responses to AZD1222 COVID-19 vaccine. The protocol was immunoSEQ multiplex PCR, while the TCRdb copy is restricted to in-frame clones and leaves out a portion. The table lists over 110,000 clones, 85% to 90% of them singletons, with 1.5% to 2% in the top ten. V lost 6 bases to trimming and J lost 2 bases; unmatched junction nucleotides: 9. CDR1 and CDR2 (germline): SNHLY, FYNNEI. The CDR3 consists of 15 residues. This TCR was sampled from an adult who received the AZD1222 COVID-19 vaccine. Sequencing used peripheral blood, obtained 28 days after the second AZD1222 dose. The chain uses TRBV2 and TRBJ2-7, with 8 bases matching TRBD2. CDR3 DNA sequence: TGTGCCAGCAGATTACTAGCGGCCCGTCCCTACGAGCAGTACGTC. Translating gives CASRLLAARPYEQYV.